This T cell receptor beta chain emerged from a study of beta chain features in type 1 diabetes. There are a few counts of this clone. V lost 6 bases and J lost 0, with 15 bases in between. CDR3 length equals 15 residues. Germline V CDR1 and CDR2: MNHEY, SVGAGI. Expressed TCRB transcripts were sequenced, since all the RNA that had been isolated was reverse transcribed. TCRdb's table, derived via immunoSEQ multiplex PCR, lists solely in-frame clones and lacks some. The sample includes some 150,000 clones, over 8.5% of them seen just once. This clonotype was obtained from a man aged 18 to 35 in good health. Specimen: central memory CD4+ T cells from blood. The chain has TRBV6-5 and TRBJ2-7; tentatively, D is TRBD2 (6 bases). CDR3 sequence: CASRPDYRSSYEQYF. CDR3 nucleotides: TGTGCCAGCAGGCCGGACTATAGGAGCTCCTACGAGCAGTACTTC.